This T cell receptor beta chain was sequenced during a study of shared clonotypes between healthy human individuals. Looking at the study overall: CD8 memory received one plate per donor, CD8 naive two, CD4 memory three and CD4 naive three.

This clone was counted between two and nine times. Its antigen is unknown. General observations from the study: Sequencing depth was predicted to influence how clonotypes are shared among donors.

The donors, healthy adults who were HIV-negative, had experienced no recent acute infections or vaccinations. V was cut by 5 bases and J by 0 bases, with 5 bases left in between. Per the germline V gene, CDR1 is SGHTA and CDR2 is FQGNSA. The CDR3 runs 13 residues. Data came from immunoSEQ multiplex PCR; TCRdb stores just in-frame clones and leaves some out. The top ten clones hold more than 0.1% of a sample with 2 million to 2.5 million clones, approximately 94% of them seen once. V is TRBV7-2 and J is TRBJ1-3; no definite D call. The sequencing sample was made of naive CD4+ T cells sorted from blood. Subset noted: CD45RA+ positively selected. This receptor was taken from a man aged 18 to 35 in good health. CDR3 bases: TGTGCCAGCAGCATAAGCTCTGGAAACACCATATATTTT. Its protein product is CASSISSGNTIYF.